This is a list of T cell receptor beta chains from one sample in a study of cytomegalovirus exposure and HLA in healthy donors. TCRdb's copy holds only in-frame clones and misses some; the assay was immunoSEQ multiplex PCR. The table records approximately 170,000 clones, about four fifths of them present only once. The sample comprised PBMCs. The receptors originated from a man aged 50 or older in good health and CMV-seropositive. Each CDR3 is given with its conserved first and last residue. Each record gives: CDR3 length, D gene, clone size, J gene, V gene, CDR3 protein, CDR3 DNA. D genes are given only for firm matches. Clone size is shown for a subset of rows, as once, few, many or a class of expanded clone.

>15|TRBD2|few|TRBJ2-1|TRBV5-1
CASSLQRETANEQFF
TGCGCCAGCAGCTTGCAGCGGGAGACCGCGAATGAGCAGTTCTTC
>16|TRBD2|few|TRBJ2-1|TRBV30
CAWRGLAGGGYNEQFF
TGTGCCTGGAGGGGCCTAGCGGGAGGGGGGTACAATGAGCAGTTCTTC
>15|TRBD2|.|TRBJ2-5|TRBV7-7
CASSLVGTSGETQYF
TGTGCCAGCAGCTTAGTGGGGACTAGCGGAGAGACCCAGTACTTC
>15|TRBD1|.|TRBJ2-1|TRBV5-1
CASTLSGTAYNEQFF
TGCGCCAGCACCCTATCCGGGACAGCATACAATGAGCAGTTCTTC
>15|TRBD2|.|TRBJ2-2|TRBV2
CASRGTSGSPGELFF
TGTGCCAGCAGGGGGACTAGCGGGAGTCCCGGGGAGCTGTTTTTT
>15|.|once|TRBJ2-5|TRBV7-2
CASSLDFTSWETQYF
TGTGCCAGCAGCTTAGATTTCACTAGCTGGGAGACCCAGTACTTC
>15|TRBD1|.|TRBJ2-7|TRBV5-1
CASSGQDPSSYEQYF
TGCGCCAGCAGCGGACAGGACCCTAGCTCCTACGAGCAGTACTTC
>14|TRBD1|.|TRBJ1-5|TRBV15
CATSRRTGNQPQHF
TGTGCCACCAGCAGGCGGACAGGGAATCAGCCCCAGCATTTT
>15|TRBD1|.|TRBJ2-1|TRBV2
CASSEWGTEYNEQFF
TGTGCCAGCAGTGAATGGGGGACAGAGTACAATGAGCAGTTCTTC
>14|.|.|TRBJ2-1|TRBV10-2
CASSEGPPYNEQFF
TGCGCCAGCAGTGAGGGGCCCCCTTACAATGAGCAGTTCTTC
>15|TRBD2|.|TRBJ2-1|TRBV18
CASSDTGTSSFEQFF
TGTGCCAGCTCAGATACCGGGACTAGCTCCTTTGAGCAGTTCTTC
>13|TRBD1|.|TRBJ1-1|TRBV2
CASQDRVVTEAFF
TGTGCCAGCCAGGACAGGGTGGTCACTGAAGCTTTCTTT
>14|.|.|TRBJ2-7|TRBV9
CASSVAGAAYEQYF
TGTGCCAGCAGCGTAGCTGGGGCAGCATACGAGCAGTACTTC
>17|.|.|TRBJ2-6|TRBV2
CASSVSPLFSGANVLTF
TGTGCCAGCAGTGTCTCCCCACTTTTCTCTGGGGCCAACGTCCTGACTTTC
>12|.|.|TRBJ2-3|TRBV6-6
CASNQGTDTQYF
TGTGCCAGCAACCAGGGCACAGATACGCAGTATTTT
>15|TRBD2|.|TRBJ2-7|TRBV5-1
CASSSGLAGIYEQYF
TGCGCCAGCAGCTCCGGACTAGCGGGGATTTACGAGCAGTACTTC
>13|.|once|TRBJ1-2|TRBV7-3
CASSPGPGYGYTF
TGTGCCAGCAGCCCCGGTCCCGGCTATGGCTACACCTTC
>15|TRBD2|.|TRBJ2-3|TRBV5-6
CATAPSGSGRDTQYF
TGTGCCACTGCCCCTAGCGGCTCAGGGCGAGATACGCAGTATTTT
>16|.|.|TRBJ2-3|TRBV5-4
CASSFGPGDVTDTQYF
TGTGCCAGCAGCTTTGGCCCAGGGGATGTCACAGATACGCAGTATTTT
>16|.|.|TRBJ2-5|TRBV2
CASSADIDYPQETQYF
TGTGCCAGCAGTGCCGATATCGACTATCCACAAGAGACCCAGTACTTC
>14|.|.|TRBJ2-1|TRBV12-5
CASGLGGGQHEQFF
TGTGCTAGTGGTTTGGGTGGGGGCCAACATGAGCAGTTCTTC
>13|.|.|TRBJ1-1|TRBV19
CASSAWGDTEAFF
TGTGCCAGTAGCGCCTGGGGGGACACTGAAGCTTTCTTT
>15|.|.|TRBJ2-2|TRBV30
CAWSPGSVNTGELFF
TGTGCCTGGAGCCCGGGGTCCGTTAACACCGGGGAGCTGTTTTTT
>15|.|.|TRBJ2-2|TRBV5-1
CASSVTGTPTGELFF
TGCGCCAGCAGCGTTACAGGGACCCCCACCGGGGAGCTGTTTTTT
>14|.|.|TRBJ1-1|TRBV13
CASSLGRGNTEAFF
TGTGCCAGCAGCTTAGGCAGGGGGAACACTGAAGCTTTCTTT
>18|TRBD1|.|TRBJ2-2|TRBV19
CASRNAHPGQGNTGELFF
TGTGCCAGTAGGAACGCCCACCCAGGACAGGGGAACACCGGGGAGCTGTTTTTT
>14|TRBD1|.|TRBJ1-1|TRBV27
CASNSQGAHTEAFF
TGTGCCAGCAATTCACAGGGGGCTCACACTGAAGCTTTCTTT
>13|.|.|TRBJ2-2|TRBV7-9
CASSLDLAGELFF
TGTGCCAGCAGCTTAGATCTAGCCGGGGAGCTGTTTTTT
>15|TRBD1|.|TRBJ1-1|TRBV19
CASSIQGGLGSEAFF
TGTGCCAGTAGTATACAGGGGGGATTAGGCTCTGAAGCTTTCTTT
>14|.|.|TRBJ1-2|TRBV19
CASSIQVGDYGYTF
TGTGCCAGTAGTATACAAGTGGGAGACTATGGCTACACCTTC
>13|TRBD1|.|TRBJ1-1|TRBV6-5
CASSPTGVTEAFF
TGTGCCAGCAGTCCAACAGGGGTGACTGAAGCTTTCTTT
>14|.|.|TRBJ2-3|TRBV5-1
CASSLRLAGDTQYF
TGCGCCAGCAGCTTGAGGCTAGCAGGAGATACGCAGTATTTT
>15|TRBD2|few|TRBJ2-2|TRBV5-4
CASSPVAGGTGELFF
TGTGCCAGCAGCCCCGTGGCGGGGGGAACCGGGGAGCTGTTTTTT
>14|TRBD2|.|TRBJ2-1|TRBV5-1
CATGWEGSYNEQFF
TGCGCCACCGGCTGGGAGGGATCCTACAATGAGCAGTTCTTC
>15|.|.|TRBJ1-2|TRBV4-1
CASSQPSRQDYGYTF
TGCGCCAGCAGCCAACCATCCAGACAAGACTATGGCTACACCTTC
>18|.|.|TRBJ2-3|TRBV5-4
CASSLDGGARTSTDTQYF
TGTGCCAGCAGCTTGGATGGCGGGGCCAGGACTAGCACAGATACGCAGTATTTT
>17|.|.|TRBJ2-1|TRBV5-1
CASRSGTTLSSYNEQFF
TGCGCCAGCAGGTCCGGAACTACGCTCAGCTCCTACAATGAGCAGTTCTTC
>15|.|.|TRBJ1-6|TRBV30
CAWSVRRGSNSPLHF
TGTGCCTGGAGTGTAAGGAGGGGCAGCAATTCACCCCTCCACTTT
>15|.|.|TRBJ1-5|TRBV6-5
CASSVTEDSNQPQHF
TGTGCCAGCAGCGTGACAGAAGATAGCAATCAGCCCCAGCATTTT
>13|.|.|TRBJ1-4|TRBV2
CANRRSTNEKLFF
TGTGCCAACAGGAGATCAACTAATGAAAAACTGTTTTTT